This TCR beta chain was documented in a study of response to subunit inactivated influenza vaccine. This CDR3 has 14 amino acids. Germline V gene data show CDR1 as SGHRS and CDR2 as YFSETQ. V dropped 4 bases and J dropped 2; count of bases not matched to a gene: 4. This clonotype was counted many times. TCRdb processed the RT-PCR reads anew with MiXCR; each CDR3 protein has one entry. The sample lists over 750,000 distinct CDR3 sequences, roughly 20% occurring once. This sequence joins TRBV5-1 and TRBJ2-3; 7 positions agree with TRBD1. The material was PBMCs from blood, obtained about 5 days after vaccination. The clonotype originates from a man between 50 and 59 years old who received an inactivated influenza vaccine. The CDR3 DNA reads as TGCGCCAGCAGCCCAGGACAGGTCACAGATACGCAGTATTTT. Translating it yields CASSPGQVTDTQYF.